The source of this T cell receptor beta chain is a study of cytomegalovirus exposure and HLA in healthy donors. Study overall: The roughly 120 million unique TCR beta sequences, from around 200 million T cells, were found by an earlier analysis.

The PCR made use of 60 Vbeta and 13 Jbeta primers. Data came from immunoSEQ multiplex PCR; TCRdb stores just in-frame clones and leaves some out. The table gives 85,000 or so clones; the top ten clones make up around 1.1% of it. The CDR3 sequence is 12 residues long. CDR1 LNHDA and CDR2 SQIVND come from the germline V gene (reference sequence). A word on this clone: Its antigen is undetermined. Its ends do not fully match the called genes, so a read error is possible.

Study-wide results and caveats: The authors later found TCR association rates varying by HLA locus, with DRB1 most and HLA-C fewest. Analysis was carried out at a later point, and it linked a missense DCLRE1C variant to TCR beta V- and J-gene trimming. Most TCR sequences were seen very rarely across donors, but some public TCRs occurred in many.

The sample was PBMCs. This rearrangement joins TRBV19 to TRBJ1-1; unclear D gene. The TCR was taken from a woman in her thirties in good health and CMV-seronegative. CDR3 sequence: CASSMGVTEDFF. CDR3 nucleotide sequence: TGTGCCAGTAGTATGGGAGTGACTGAAGATTTCTTT.